This T cell receptor beta chain was obtained from a study of beta chain features in type 1 diabetes. Reverse transcription of all isolated RNA meant that expressed TCRB transcripts were sequenced. Produced via immunoSEQ multiplex PCR; TCRdb's table is partial and in-frame only. The sample lists around 150,000 clones, less than 9% occurring once. The study's findings and limits: TCRB CDR3s were moderately but significantly shorter in Type 1 diabetes patients in all four CD4+ subsets. Patients with type 1 diabetes showed fewer VDJ junction insertions and more deletions.

The V gene end was trimmed by 0 bases and the J gene end by 2 bases; junction bases not matched to a gene: 5. Looked up from germline, CDR1 is GTSNPN and CDR2 is SVGIG (reference sequence). The CDR3 sequence is 16 residues long. Purity of each sorted population was above 95%. To note about this clone: Its antigen is still unknown.

This sequence was found in a woman aged 30 to 39 in good health. Sequencing was done on a sample of central memory CD4+ T cells from blood. The rearrangement uses TRBV30 and TRBJ2-1; 9 nucleotides line up with TRBD1. The CDR3 loop is CAWSVSRTGAYNEQFF. As DNA, the CDR3 is TGTGCCTGGAGTGTAAGTCGGACAGGGGCCTACAATGAGCAGTTCTTC.